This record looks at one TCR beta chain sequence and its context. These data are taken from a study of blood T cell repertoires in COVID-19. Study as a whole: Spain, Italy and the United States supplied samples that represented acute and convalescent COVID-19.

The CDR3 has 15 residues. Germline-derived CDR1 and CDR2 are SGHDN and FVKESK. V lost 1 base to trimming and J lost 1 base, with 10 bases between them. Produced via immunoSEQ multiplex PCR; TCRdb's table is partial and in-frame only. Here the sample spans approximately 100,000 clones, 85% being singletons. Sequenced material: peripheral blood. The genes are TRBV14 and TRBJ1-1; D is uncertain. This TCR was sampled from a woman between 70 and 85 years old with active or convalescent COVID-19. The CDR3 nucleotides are TGTGCCAGCAGCCAAGGCCCTTACGGGAACACTGAAGCTTTCTTT. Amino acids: CASSQGPYGNTEAFF.